This T cell receptor beta chain was recovered during a study of blood T cell repertoires in COVID-19. Turning to the study itself: PBMCs, B-cell-depleted T cells, or T cells were the source of the cDNA or gDNA that made up the material.

The V gene's germline CDR1 is KGHSH and CDR2 LQKENI. Trimming at V came to 3 bases and at J to 0 bases, leaving 10 bases not matched to a gene. The CDR3 is 17 residues long. Study processing details: By means of reference gene primer amplification, nucleated cell counts were estimated. TCRdb's table, derived via immunoSEQ multiplex PCR, lists solely in-frame clones and lacks some. V, J and clone size derive from that table, while D and trimming were established from the DNA sequence. The sample carries about 78,000 clones, 90% recorded once. Sequenced material: peripheral blood. The receptor's source is a woman at least 80 years old with acute or convalescent COVID-19. This chain joins TRBV18 and TRBJ1-2; TRBD1 aligns across 7 bases. CDR3 sequence reads: CASSPTTGVRTNYGYTF. CDR3 DNA sequence: TGTGCCAGCTCACCTACTACAGGGGTGCGGACTAACTATGGCTACACCTTC. Full variable domain (missing parts from reference TRBV18 and TRBJ1-2): NAGVMQNPRHLVRRRGQEARLRCSPMKGHSHVYWYRQLPEEGLKFMVYLQKENIIDESGMPKERFSAEFPKEGPSILRIQQVVRGDSAAYFCASSPTTGVRTNYGYTFGSGTRLTVV.